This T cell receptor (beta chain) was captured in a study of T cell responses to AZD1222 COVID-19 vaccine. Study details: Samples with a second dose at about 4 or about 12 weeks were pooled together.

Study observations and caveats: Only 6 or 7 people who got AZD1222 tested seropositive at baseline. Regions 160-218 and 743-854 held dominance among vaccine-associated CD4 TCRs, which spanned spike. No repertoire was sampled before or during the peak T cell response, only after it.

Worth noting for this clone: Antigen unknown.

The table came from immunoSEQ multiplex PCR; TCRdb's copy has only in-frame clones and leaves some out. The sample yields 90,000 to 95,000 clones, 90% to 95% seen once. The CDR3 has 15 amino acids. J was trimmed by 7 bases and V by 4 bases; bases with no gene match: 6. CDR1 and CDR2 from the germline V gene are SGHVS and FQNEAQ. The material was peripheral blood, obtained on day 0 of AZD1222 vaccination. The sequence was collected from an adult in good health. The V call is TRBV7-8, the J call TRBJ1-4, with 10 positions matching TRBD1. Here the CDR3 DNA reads TGTGCCAGCAGCTCCCGACAGGGGGCCTTTGAAAAACTGTTTTTT. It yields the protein CASSSRQGAFEKLFF. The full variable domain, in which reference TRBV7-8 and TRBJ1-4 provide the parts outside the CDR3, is GAGVSQSPRYKVAKRGQDVALRCDPISGHVSLFWYQQALGQGPEFLTYFQNEAQLDKSGLPSDRFFAERPEGSVSTLKIQRTQQEDSAVYLCASSSRQGAFEKLFFGSGTQLSVL.